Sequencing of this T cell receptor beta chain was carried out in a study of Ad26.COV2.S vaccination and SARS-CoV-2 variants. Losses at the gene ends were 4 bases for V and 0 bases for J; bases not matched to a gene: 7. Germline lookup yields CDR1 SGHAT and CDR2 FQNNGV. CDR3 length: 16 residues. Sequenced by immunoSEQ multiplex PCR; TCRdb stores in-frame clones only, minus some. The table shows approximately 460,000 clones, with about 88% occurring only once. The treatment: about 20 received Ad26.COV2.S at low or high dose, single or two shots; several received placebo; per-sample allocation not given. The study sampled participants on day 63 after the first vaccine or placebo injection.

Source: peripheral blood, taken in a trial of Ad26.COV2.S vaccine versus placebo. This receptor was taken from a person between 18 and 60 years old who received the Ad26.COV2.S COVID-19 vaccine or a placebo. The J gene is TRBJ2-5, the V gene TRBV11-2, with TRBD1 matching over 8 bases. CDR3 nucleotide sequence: TGTGCCAGCAGCTCCCCCCGGACAGGGTACCAAGAGACCCAGTACTTC. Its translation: CASSSPRTGYQETQYF.